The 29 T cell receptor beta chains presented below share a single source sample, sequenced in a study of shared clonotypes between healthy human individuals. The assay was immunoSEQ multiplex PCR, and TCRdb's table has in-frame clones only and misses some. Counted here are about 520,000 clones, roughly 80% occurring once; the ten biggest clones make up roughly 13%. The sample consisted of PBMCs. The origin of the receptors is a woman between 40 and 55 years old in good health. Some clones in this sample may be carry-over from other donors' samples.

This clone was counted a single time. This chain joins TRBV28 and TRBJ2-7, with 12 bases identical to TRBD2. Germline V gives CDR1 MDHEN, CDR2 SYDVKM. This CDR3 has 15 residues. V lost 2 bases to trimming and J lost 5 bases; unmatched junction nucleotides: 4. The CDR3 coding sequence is TGTGCCAGCAGTTTAGGACTAGCGGGAAACAACGAGCAGTACTTC. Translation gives CASSLGLAGNNEQYF.

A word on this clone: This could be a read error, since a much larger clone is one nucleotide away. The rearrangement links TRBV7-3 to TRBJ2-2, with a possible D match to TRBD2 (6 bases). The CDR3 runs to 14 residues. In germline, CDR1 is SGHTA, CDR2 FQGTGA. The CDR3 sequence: CASSRAGNPGGLFF. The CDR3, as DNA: TGTGCCAGCAGCCGAGCAGGGAATCCCGGGGGGCTGTTTTTT.

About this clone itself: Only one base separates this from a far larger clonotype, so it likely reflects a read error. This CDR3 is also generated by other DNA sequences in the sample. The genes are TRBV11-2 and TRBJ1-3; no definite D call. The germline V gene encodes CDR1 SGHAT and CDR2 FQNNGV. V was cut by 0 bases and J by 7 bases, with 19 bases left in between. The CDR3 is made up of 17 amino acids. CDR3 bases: TGTGCCAGCAGCTTAGACGAGGGCGCGGTCGTCGGGAACACCATATATTTT. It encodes CASSLDEGAVVGNTIYF.

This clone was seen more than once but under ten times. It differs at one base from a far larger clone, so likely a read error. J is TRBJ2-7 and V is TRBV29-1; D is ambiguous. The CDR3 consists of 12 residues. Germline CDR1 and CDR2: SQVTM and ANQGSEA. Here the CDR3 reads CSVVGSSYEQHF. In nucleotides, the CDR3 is TGCAGCGTTGTAGGCAGCTCCTACGAGCAGCACTTC.

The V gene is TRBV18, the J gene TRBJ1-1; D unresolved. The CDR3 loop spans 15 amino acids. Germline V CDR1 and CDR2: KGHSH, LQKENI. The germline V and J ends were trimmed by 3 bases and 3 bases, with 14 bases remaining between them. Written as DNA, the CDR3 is TGTGCCAGCTCACCGGATTCGGGCTCGGACACTGAAGCTTTCTTT. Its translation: CASSPDSGSDTEAFF.

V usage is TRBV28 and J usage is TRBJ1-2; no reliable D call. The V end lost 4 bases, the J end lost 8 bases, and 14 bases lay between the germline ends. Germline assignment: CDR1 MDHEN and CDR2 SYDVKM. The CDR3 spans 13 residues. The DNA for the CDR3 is TGTGCCAGCAGTTCTATATCCATCGGGGGCTACACCTTC. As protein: CASSSISIGGYTF.

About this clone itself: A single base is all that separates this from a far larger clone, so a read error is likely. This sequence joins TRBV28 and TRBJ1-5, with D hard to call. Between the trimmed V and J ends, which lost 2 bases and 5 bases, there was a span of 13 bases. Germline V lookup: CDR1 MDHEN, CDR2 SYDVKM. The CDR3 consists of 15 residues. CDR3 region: CASSLIRRRHQPQHF. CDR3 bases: TGTGCCAGCAGTTTAATCCGGAGAAGGCATCAGCCCCAGCATTTT.

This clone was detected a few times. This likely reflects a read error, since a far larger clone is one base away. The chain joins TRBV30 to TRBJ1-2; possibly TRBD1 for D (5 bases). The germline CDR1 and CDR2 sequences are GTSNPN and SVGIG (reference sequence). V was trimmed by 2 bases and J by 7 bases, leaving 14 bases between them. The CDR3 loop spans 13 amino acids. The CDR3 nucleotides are TGTGCCTGGAGTACGCGGGGGGGATGTGGCTACACCTTC. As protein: CAWSTRGGCGYTF.

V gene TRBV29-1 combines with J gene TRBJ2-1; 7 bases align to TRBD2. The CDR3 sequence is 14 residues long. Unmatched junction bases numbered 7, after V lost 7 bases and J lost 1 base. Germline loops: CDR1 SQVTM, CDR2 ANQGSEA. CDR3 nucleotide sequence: TGCAGCGCCCACGTCGGGGGGTCCTACAATGAGCAGTTCTTC. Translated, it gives CSAHVGGSYNEQFF.

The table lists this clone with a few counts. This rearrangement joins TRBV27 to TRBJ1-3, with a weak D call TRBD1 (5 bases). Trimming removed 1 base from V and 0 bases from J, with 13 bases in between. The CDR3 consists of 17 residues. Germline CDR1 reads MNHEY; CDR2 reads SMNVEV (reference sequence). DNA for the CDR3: TGTGCCAGCAGTTTATACGCCGGGACGAGCTCTGGAAACACCATATATTTT. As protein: CASSLYAGTSSGNTIYF.

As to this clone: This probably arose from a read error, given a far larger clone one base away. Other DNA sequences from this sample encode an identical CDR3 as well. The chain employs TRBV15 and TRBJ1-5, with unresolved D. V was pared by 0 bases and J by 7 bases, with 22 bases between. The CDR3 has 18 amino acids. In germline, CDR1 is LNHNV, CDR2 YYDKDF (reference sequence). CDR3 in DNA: TGTGCCACCAGCAGAGACCCCGTTGGAATTCAAGGGAACCAGCCCCAGCATTTT. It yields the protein CATSRDPVGIQGNQPQHF.

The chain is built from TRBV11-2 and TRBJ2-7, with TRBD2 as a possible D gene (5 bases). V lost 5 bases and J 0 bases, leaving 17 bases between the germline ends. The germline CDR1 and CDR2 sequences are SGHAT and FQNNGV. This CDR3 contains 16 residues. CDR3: CASSPGVSASSYEQYF. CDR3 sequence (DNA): TGTGCCAGCAGCCCTGGGGTTAGCGCTAGCTCCTACGAGCAGTACTTC.

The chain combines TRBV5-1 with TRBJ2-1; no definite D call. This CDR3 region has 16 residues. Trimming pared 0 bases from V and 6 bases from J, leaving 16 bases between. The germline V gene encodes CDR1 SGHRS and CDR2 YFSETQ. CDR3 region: CASSLAYAGHLNEQFF. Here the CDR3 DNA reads TGCGCCAGCAGCTTGGCCTATGCTGGTCATCTCAATGAGCAGTTCTTC.

CDR3: CASSPRGAGTGELFF. The CDR3 DNA sequence: TGTGCCAGCAGCCCCCGAGGCGCGGGGACCGGGGAGCTGTTTTTT. The chain recombines TRBV9 with TRBJ2-2, with a tentative D call TRBD2 (6 bases). Trimming removed 4 bases from V and 5 bases from J, with 15 bases in between. The CDR3 covers 15 residues. Germline V CDR1 and CDR2: SGDLS, YYNGEE.

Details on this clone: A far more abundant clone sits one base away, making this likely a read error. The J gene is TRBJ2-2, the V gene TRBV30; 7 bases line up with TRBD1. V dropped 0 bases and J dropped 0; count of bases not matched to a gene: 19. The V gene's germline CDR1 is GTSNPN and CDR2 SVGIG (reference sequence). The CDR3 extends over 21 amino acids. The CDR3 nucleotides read TGTGCCTGGAGTGTACTTCCGGGACAGCTGATAACGGAAGCGAACACCGGGGAGCTGTTTTTT. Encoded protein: CAWSVLPGQLITEANTGELFF. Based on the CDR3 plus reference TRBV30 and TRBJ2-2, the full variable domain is SQTIHQWPATLVQPVGSPLSLECTVEGTSNPNLYWYRQAAGRGLQLLFYSVGIGQISSEVPQNLSASRPQDRQFILSSKKLLLSDSGFYLCAWSVLPGQLITEANTGELFFGEGSRLTVL.

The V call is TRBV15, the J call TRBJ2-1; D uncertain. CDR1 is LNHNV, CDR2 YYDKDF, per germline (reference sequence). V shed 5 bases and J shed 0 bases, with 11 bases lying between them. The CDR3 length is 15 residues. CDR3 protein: CATSLGLGSYNEQFF. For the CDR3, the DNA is TGTGCCACCAGCTTGGGCCTAGGCTCCTACAATGAGCAGTTCTTC.

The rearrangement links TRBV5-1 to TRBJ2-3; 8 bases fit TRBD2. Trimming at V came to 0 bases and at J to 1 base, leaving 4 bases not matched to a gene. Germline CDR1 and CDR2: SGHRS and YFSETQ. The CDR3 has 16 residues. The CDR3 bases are TGCGCCAGCAGCTTGGCAGCGGGAGTAGGCACAGATACGCAGTATTTT. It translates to CASSLAAGVGTDTQYF.

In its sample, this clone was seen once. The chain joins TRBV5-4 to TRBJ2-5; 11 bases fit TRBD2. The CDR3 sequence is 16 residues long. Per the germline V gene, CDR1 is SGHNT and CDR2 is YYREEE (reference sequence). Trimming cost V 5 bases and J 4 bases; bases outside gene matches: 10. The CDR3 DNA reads TGTGCCAGCAGTTCGCCGACTAGCGGGGCCCCAGAGACCCAGTACTTC. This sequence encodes CASSSPTSGAPETQYF.

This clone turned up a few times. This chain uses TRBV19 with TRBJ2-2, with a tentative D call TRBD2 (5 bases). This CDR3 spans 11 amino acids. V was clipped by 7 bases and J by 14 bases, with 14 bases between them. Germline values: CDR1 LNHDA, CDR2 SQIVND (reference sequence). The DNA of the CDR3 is TGTGCCAGTACCGAGAGGGTTATTCTGTTTTTT. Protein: CASTERVILFF.

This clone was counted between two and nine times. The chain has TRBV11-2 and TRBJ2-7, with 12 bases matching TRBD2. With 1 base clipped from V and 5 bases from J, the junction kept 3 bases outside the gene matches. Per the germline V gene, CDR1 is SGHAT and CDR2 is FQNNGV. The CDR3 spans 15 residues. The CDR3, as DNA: TGTGCCAGCAGCTTAGTGACTAGCGGGAGTAACGAGCAGTACTTC. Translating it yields CASSLVTSGSNEQYF.

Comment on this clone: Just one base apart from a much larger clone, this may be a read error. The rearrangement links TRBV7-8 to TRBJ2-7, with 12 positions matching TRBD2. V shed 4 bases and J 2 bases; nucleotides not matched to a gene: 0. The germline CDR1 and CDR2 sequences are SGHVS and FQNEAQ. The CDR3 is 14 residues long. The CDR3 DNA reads TGTGCCAGCAGCTGGACTAGCGGGACCTACGAGCAGTACTTC. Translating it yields CASSWTSGTYEQYF.

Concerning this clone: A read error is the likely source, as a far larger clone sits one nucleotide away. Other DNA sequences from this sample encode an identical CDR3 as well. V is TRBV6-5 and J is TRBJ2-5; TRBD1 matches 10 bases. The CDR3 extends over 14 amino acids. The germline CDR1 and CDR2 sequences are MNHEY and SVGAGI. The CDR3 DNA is TGTGCCAGCAGTCCCGGGACAGGGGTCGAGACACAGTACTTC. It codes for CASSPGTGVETQYF.

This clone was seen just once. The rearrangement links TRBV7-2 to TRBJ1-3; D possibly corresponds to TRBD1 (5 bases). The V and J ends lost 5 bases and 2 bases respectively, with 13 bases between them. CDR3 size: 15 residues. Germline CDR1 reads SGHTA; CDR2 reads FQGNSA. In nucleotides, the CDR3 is TGTGCCAGCAGCCATGGGTCAGGGACTGGAAACACCATATATTTT. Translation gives CASSHGSGTGNTIYF.

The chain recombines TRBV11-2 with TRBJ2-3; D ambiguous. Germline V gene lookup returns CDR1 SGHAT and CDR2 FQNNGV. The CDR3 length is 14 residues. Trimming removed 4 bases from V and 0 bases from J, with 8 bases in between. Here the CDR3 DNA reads TGTGCCAGCAGCTGGGGAACTAGCACAGATACGCAGTATTTT. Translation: CASSWGTSTDTQYF. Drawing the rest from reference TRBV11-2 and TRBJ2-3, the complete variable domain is EAGVAQSPRYKIIEKRQSVAFWCNPISGHATLYWYQQILGQGPKLLIQFQNNGVVDDSQLPKDRFSAERLKGVDSTLKIQPAKLEDSAVYLCASSWGTSTDTQYFGPGTRLTVL.

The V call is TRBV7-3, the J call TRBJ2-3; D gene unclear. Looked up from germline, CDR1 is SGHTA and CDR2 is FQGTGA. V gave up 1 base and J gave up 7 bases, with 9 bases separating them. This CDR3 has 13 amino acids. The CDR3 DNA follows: TGTGCCAGCAGCTTAAGCCGTGAAAATACGCAGTATTTT. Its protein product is CASSLSRENTQYF.

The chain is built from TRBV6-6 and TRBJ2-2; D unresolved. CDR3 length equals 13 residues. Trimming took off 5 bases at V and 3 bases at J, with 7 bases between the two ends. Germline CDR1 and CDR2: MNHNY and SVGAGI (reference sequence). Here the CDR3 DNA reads TGTGCCAGCAGTGCGGACGACACCGGGGAGCTGTTTTTT. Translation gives CASSADDTGELFF.

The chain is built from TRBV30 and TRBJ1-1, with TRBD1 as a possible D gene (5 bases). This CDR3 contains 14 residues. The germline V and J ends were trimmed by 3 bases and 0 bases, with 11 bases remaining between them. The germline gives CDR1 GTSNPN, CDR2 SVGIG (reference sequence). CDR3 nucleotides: TGTGCCTGGAGGGTTACAGGAATGAACACTGAAGCTTTCTTT. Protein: CAWRVTGMNTEAFF.

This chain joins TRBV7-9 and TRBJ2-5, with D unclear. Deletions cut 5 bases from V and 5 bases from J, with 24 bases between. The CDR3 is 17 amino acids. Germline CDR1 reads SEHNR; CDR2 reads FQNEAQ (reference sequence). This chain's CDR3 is CASSTRAVSSLSETQYF. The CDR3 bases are TGTGCCAGCAGCACCCGCGCGGTTTCCTCTTTATCGGAGACCCAGTACTTC.

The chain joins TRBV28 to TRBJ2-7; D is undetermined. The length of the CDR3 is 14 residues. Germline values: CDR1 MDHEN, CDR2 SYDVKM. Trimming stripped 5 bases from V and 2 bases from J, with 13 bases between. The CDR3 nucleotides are TGTGCCAGCAGTACGGCCGCGCGCCCCTACGAGCAGTACTTC. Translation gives CASSTAARPYEQYF.